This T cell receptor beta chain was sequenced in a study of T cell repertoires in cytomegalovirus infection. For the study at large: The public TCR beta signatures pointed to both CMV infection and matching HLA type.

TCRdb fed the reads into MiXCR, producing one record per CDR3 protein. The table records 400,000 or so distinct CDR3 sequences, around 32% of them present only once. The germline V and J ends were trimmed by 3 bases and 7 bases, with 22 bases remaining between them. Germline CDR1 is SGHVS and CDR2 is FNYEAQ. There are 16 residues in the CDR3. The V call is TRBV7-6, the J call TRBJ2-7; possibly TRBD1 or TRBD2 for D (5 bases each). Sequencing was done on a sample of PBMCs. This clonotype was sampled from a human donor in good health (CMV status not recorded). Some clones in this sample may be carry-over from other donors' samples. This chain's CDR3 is CASSFFWDPDVGEQYF. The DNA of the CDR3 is TGTGCCAGCAGCTTCTTTTGGGACCCGGATGTGGGGGAGCAGTACTTC.